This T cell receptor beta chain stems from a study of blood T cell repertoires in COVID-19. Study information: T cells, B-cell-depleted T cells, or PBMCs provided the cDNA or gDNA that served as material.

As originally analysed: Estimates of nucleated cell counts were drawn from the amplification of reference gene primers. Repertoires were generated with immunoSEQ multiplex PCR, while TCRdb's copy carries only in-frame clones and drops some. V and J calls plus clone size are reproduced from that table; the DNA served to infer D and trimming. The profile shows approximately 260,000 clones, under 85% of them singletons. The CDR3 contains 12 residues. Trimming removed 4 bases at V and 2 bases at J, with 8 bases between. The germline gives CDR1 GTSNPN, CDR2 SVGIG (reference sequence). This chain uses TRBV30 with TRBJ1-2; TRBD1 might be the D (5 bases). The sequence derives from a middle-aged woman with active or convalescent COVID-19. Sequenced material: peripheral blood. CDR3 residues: CAWKAGNYGYTF. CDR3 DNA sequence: TGTGCCTGGAAGGCAGGGAACTATGGCTACACCTTC.